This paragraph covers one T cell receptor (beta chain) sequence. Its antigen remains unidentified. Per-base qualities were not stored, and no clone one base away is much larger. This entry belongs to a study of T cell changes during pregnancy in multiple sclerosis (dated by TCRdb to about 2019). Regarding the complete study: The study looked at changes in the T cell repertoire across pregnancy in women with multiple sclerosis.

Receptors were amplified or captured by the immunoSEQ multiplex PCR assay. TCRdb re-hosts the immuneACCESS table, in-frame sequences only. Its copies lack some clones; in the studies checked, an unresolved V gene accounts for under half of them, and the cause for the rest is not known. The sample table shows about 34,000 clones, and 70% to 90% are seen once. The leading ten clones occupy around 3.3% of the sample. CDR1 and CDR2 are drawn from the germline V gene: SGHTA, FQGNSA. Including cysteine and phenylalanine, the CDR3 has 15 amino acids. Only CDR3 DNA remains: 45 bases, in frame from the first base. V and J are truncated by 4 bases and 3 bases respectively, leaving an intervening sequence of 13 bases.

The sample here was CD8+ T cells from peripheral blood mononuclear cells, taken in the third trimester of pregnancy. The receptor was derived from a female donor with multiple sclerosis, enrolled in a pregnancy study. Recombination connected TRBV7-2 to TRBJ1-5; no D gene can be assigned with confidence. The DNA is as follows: TGTGCCAGCAGCTATCTCTCCCGAGACAATCAGCCCCAGCATTTT. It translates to CASSYLSRDNQPQHF.